The clone carrying this TCR beta chain was seen at least ten times. Its target is unknown. Template material for amplifying TCR beta CDR3 regions consisted of RNA transcripts. HTBI primers were employed in a first-round RT-PCR of the TCR CDR3. One entry per CDR3 protein, called by TCRdb with MiXCR from the multiplex PCR reads. The sample includes roughly 500,000 distinct CDR3 sequences, 46% seen only once; the top ten take around a fifth. This sample was taken from a study of T cells in Graves' hyperthyroidism and ophthalmopathy. Exclusion criteria comprised uncontrolled infection, other autoimmune disease, pregnancy or lactation. Study outcomes and limitations: Most clonotypes expanded in the thyroid (above 0.001) were also present in blood. For ophthalmopathy, model prediction preceded onset by a median around 7 months.

The germline V gene has CDR1 KGHDR and CDR2 SFDVKD. This CDR3 has 15 amino acids. V was pared by 3 bases and J by 6 bases, with 7 bases of the junction left unmatched. The origin of this receptor is an adult woman with Graves' disease, either hyperthyroidism or ophthalmopathy (not recorded which). V gene TRBV24-1 combines with J gene TRBJ1-5; 7 bases align to TRBD1. Specimen: peripheral blood or thyroid tissue (not recorded which). CDR3 bases: TGTGCCACCAGTGATAGCAGGGGGTTGGGTCAGCCCCAGCATTTT. Translating gives CATSDSRGLGQPQHF.